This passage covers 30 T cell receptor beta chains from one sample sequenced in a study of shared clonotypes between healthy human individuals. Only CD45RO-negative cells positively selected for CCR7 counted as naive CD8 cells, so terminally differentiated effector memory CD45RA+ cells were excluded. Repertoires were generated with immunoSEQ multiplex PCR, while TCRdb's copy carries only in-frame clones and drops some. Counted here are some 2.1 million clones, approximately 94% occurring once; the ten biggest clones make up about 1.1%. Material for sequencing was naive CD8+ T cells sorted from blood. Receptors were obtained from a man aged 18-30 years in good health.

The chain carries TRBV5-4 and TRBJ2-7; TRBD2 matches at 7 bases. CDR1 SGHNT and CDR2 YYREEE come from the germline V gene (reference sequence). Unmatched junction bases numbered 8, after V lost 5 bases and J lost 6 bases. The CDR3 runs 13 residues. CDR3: CASSPSERGEQYF. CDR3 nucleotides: TGTGCCAGCAGTCCCTCCGAGCGGGGCGAGCAGTACTTC.

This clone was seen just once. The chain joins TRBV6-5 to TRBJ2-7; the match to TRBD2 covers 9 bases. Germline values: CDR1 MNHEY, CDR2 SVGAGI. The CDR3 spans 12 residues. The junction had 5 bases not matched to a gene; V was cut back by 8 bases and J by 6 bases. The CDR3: CASAGGYGEQYF. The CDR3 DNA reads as TGTGCCAGCGCGGGAGGGTACGGCGAGCAGTACTTC.

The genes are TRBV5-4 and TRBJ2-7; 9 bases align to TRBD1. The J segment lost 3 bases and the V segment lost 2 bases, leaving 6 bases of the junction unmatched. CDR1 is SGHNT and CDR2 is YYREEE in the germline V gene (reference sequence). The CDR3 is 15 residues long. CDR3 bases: TGTGCCAGCAGCTTTGTTGGGACAGGGAACTACGAGCAGTACTTC. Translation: CASSFVGTGNYEQYF.

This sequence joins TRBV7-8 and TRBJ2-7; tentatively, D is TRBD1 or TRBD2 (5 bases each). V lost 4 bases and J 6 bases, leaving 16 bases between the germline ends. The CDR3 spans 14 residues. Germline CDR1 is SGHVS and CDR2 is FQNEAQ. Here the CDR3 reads CASSSPSRDAEQYF. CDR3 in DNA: TGTGCCAGCAGCTCACCGAGCAGGGACGCCGAGCAGTACTTC.

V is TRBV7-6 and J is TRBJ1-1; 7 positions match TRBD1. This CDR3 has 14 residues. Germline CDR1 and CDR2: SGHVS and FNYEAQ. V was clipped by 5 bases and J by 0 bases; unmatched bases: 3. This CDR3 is CASSIGQVNTEAFF. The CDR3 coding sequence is TGTGCCAGCAGCATAGGACAGGTGAACACTGAAGCTTTCTTT.

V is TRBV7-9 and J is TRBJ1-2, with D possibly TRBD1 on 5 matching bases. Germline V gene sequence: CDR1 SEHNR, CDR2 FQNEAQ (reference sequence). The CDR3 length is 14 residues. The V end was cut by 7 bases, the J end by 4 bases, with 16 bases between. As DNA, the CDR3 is TGTGCCAGCACCCCTGGGACTGCTAGCTATGGCTACACCTTC. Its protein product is CASTPGTASYGYTF.

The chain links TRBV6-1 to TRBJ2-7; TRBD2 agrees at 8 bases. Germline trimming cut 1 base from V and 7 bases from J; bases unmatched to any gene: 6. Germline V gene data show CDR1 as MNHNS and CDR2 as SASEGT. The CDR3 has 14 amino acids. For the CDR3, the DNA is TGTGCCAGCAGTGAAGACGGGGGACTAGGAGAGCAGTACTTC. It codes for CASSEDGGLGEQYF.

The CDR3 region is CASSEVEGDTQYF. The CDR3 DNA reads TGTGCCAGCAGTGAAGTGGAGGGAGATACGCAGTATTTT. This chain connects TRBV6-1 to TRBJ2-3; a weak D match, TRBD2 (6 bases). V was pared by 1 base and J by 5 bases, with 7 bases between. The CDR3 sequence is 13 residues long. The germline V gene encodes CDR1 MNHNS and CDR2 SASEGT.

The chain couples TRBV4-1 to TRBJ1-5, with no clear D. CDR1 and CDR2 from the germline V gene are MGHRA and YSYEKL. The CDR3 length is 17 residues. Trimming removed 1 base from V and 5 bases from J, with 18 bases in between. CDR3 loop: CASSQAPWATGDQPQHF. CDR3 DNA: TGCGCCAGCAGCCAAGCCCCGTGGGCCACGGGCGATCAGCCCCAGCATTTT.

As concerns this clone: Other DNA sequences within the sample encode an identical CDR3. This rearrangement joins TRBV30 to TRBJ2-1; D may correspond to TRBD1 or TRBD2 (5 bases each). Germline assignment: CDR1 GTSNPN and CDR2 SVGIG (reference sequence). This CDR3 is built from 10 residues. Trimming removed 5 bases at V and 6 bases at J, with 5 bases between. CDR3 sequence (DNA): TGTGCCTGGGGGGGCAATGAGCAGTTCTTC. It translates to CAWGGNEQFF.

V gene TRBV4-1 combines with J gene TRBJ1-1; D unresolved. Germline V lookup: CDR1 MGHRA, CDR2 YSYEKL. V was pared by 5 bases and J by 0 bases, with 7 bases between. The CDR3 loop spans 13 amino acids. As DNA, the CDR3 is TGCGCCAGCAGCTCCACAGTGAACACTGAAGCTTTCTTT. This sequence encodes CASSSTVNTEAFF.

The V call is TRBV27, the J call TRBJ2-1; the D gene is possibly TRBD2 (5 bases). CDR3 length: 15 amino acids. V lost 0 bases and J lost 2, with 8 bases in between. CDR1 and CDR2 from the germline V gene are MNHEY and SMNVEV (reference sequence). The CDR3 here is CASSLSGNAYNEQFF. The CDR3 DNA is TGTGCCAGCAGTTTATCCGGGAATGCCTACAATGAGCAGTTCTTC.

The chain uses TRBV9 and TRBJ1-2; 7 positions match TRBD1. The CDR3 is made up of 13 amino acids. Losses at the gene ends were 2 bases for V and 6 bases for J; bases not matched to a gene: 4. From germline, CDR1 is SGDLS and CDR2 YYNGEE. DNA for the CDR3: TGTGCCAGCAGCGTCACAGGGGCCGATGGCTACACCTTC. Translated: CASSVTGADGYTF.

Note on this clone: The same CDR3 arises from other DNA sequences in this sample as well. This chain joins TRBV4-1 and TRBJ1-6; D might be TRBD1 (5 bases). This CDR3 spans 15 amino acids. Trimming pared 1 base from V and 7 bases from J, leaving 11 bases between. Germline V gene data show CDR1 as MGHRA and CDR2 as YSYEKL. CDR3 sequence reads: CASSQVQGNNSPLHF. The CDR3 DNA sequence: TGCGCCAGCAGCCAAGTCCAGGGAAACAATTCACCCCTCCACTTT.

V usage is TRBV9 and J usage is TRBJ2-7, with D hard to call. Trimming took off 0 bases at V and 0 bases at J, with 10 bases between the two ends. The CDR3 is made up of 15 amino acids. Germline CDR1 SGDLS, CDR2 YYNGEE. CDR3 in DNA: TGTGCCAGCAGCGTAGGGGCGACTGGCTCCTACGAGCAGTACTTC. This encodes CASSVGATGSYEQYF.

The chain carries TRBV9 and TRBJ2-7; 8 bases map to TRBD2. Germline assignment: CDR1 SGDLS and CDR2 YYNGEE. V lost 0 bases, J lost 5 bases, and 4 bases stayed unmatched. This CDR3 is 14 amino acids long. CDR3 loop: CASSVGGGQNEQYF. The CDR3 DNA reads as TGTGCCAGCAGCGTAGGCGGGGGGCAGAACGAGCAGTACTTC.

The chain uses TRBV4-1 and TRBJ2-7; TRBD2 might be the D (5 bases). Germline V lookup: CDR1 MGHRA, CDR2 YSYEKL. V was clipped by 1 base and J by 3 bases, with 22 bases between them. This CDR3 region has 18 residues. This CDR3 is CASSQGGSASSRDYEQYF. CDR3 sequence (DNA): TGCGCCAGCAGCCAAGGCGGTAGTGCGAGCAGCCGGGACTACGAGCAGTACTTC.

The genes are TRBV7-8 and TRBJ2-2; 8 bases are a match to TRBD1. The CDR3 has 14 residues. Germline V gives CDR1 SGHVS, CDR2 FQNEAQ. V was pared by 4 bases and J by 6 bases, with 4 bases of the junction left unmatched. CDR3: CASSSPGQAGELFF. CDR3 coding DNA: TGTGCCAGCAGCTCGCCGGGACAGGCCGGGGAGCTGTTTTTT.

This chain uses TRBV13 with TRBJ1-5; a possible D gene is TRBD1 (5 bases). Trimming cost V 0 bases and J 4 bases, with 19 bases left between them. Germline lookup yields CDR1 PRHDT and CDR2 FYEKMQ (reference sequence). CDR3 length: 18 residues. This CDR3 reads CASSLGGTTGASNQPQHF. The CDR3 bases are TGTGCCAGCAGCTTAGGCGGGACCACTGGGGCAAGTAATCAGCCCCAGCATTTT.

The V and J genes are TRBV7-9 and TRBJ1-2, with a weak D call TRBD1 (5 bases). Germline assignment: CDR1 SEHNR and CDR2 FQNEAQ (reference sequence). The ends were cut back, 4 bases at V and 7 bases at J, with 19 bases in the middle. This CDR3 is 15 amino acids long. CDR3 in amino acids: CASSSSVGGRSGYTF. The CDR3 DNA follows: TGTGCCAGCAGCTCATCCGTGGGGGGTCGAAGTGGCTACACCTTC.

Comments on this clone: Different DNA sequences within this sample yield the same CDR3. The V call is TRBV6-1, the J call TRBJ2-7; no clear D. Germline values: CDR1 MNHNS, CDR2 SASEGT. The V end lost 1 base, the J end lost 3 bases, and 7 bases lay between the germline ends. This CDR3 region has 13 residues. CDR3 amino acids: CASSEDRLYEQYF. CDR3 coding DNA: TGTGCCAGCAGTGAAGATCGCCTCTACGAGCAGTACTTC.

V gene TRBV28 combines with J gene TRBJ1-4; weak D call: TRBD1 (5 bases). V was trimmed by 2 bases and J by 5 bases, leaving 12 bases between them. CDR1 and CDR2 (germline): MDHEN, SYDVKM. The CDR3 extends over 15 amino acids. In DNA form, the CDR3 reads TGTGCCAGCAGTTTAAGCCAGGGAGTAAATGAAAAACTGTTTTTT. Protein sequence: CASSLSQGVNEKLFF.

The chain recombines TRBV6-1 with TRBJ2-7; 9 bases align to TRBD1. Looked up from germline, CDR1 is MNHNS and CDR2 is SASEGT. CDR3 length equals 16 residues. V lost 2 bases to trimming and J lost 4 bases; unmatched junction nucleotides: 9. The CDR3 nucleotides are TGTGCCAGCAGTGAACCGGGGACAGGGAAGTTGTACGAGCAGTACTTC. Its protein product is CASSEPGTGKLYEQYF.

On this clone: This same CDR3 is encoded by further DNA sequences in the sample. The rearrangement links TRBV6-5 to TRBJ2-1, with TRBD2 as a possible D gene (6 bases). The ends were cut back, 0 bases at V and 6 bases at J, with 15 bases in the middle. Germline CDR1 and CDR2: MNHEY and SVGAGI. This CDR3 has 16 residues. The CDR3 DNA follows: TGTGCCAGCAGTTACTCTACGGGGGAGATCGGCAATGAGCAGTTCTTC. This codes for CASSYSTGEIGNEQFF.

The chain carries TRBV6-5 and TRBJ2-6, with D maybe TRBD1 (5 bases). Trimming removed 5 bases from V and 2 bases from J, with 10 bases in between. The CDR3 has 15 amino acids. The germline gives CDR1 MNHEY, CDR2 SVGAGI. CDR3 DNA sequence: TGTGCCAGCAGTCATCAGGGCACTGGGGCCAACGTCCTGACTTTC. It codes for CASSHQGTGANVLTF.

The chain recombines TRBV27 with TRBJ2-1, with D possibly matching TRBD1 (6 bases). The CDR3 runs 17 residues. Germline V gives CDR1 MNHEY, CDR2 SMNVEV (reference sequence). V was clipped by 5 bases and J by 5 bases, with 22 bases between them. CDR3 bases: TGTGCCAGCAGTCCTCTCGACAGGACGCTTATACACAATGAGCAGTTCTTC. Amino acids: CASSPLDRTLIHNEQFF.

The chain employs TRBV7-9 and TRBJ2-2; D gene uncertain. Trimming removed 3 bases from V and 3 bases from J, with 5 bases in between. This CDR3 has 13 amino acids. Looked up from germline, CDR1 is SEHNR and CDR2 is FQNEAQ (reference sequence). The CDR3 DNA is TGTGCCAGCAGCTTTCCCTACACCGGGGAGCTGTTTTTT. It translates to CASSFPYTGELFF.

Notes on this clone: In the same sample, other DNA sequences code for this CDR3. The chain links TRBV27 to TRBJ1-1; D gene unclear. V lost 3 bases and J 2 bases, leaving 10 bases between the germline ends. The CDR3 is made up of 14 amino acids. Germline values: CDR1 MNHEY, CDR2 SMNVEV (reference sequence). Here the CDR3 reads CASSLVGLNTEAFF. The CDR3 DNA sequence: TGTGCCAGCAGTTTGGTGGGCCTTAACACTGAAGCTTTCTTT.

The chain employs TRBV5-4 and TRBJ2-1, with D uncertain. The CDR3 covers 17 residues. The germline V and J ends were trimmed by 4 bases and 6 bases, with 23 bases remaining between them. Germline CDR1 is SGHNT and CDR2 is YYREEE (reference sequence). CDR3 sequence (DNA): TGTGCCAGCAGCCCCTGGGCTCGGCAGAGTACAAGCAATGAGCAGTTCTTC. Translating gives CASSPWARQSTSNEQFF.

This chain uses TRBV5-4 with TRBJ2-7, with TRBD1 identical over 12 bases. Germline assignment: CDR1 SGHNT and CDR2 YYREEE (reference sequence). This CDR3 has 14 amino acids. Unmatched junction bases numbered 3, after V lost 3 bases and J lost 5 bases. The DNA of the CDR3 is TGTGCCAGCAGCTGGGACAGGGGGCACGACGAGCAGTACTTC. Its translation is CASSWDRGHDEQYF.